The 4 T cell receptor beta chains given below trace back to one sample, sequenced in a study of human T cells and chemical hapten exposure (dated by TCRdb to about 2021). The sample's time point, from its label and the paper: patch test 3, about 24 weeks after DPC sensitization. Reading the label with the study, this specimen's treatment or condition is: therapeutic diphenylcyclopropenone sensitization with weekly scalp DPC. The library was generated by RACE. The data were produced on a NextSeq 500. Starting from the raw public reads, TCRdb applied fastp trimming at Q25, assembled clones with MiXCR and retained in-frame beta chains. Every entry covers one CDR3 protein and lists the most common genes and DNA from its rows. This sample lists roughly 90,000 distinct CDR3 sequences; under 13% were detected once. More than 1% of the sample is held by the ten biggest clonotypes. The sample here was whole blood, taken in connection with sensitization to the hapten diphenylcyclopropenone (DPC). These receptors all come from a woman aged 25 to 39 with alopecia areata. Some clones in this sample may be carry-over from other donors' samples.

V usage is TRBV6-2 or TRBV6-3 and J usage is TRBJ1-5, with TRBD1 matching over 8 bases. V lost 7 bases to trimming and J lost 2 bases; unmatched junction nucleotides: 7. The CDR3 runs to 15 residues. Germline lookup yields CDR1 MNHEY and CDR2 SVGEGT. The CDR3 region has the DNA TGTGCCAGCACTAAGGACAGGGCAGGCAATCAGCCCCAGCATTTT. This codes for CASTKDRAGNQPQHF.

This chain uses TRBV29-1 with TRBJ2-6; 12 bases are shared with TRBD1. CDR3 size: 16 residues. V gave up 4 bases and J gave up 3 bases; unmatched junction bases: 4. Germline V gives CDR1 SQVTM, CDR2 ANQGSEA. CDR3 sequence reads: CSVGGTGGLGANVLTF. Written as DNA, the CDR3 is TGCAGCGTTGGCGGGACAGGGGGCCTTGGGGCCAACGTCCTGACTTTC.

This clonotype was seen at least ten times. The CDR3 sequence is CATRFQGVGTEAFF. The CDR3 bases are TGTGCCACCCGATTCCAGGGGGTAGGCACTGAAGCTTTCTTT. This chain joins TRBV7-9 and TRBJ1-1, with TRBD1 matching over 7 bases. The CDR3 has 14 residues. The V gene end was trimmed by 10 bases and the J gene end by 4 bases; junction bases not matched to a gene: 12. Germline assignment: CDR1 SEHNR and CDR2 FQNEAQ (reference sequence). Full variable domain (rest looked up from reference TRBV7-9 and TRBJ1-1): DTGVSQNPRHKITKRGQNVTFRCDPISEHNRLYWYRQTLGQGPEFLTYFQNEAQLEKSRLLSDRFSAERPKGSFSTLEIQRTEQGDSAMYLCATRFQGVGTEAFFGQGTRLTVV.

The gene calls are TRBV7-9 and TRBJ2-7; D unclear. The germline gives CDR1 SEHNR, CDR2 FQNEAQ (reference sequence). With 1 base removed from V and 3 bases from J, the gap between germline ends came to 10 bases. The CDR3 covers 14 residues. The CDR3 sequence: CASSLGVGSYEQYF. CDR3 sequence (DNA): TGTGCCAGCAGCTTAGGGGTCGGTAGCTACGAGCAGTACTTC.